These T cell receptor beta chains were read from a single sample in a study of T cell changes during pregnancy in multiple sclerosis. TCRdb keeps only in-frame clones here, not all; method: immunoSEQ multiplex PCR. Among tens of thousands of clones listed, about 93% were seen once. The source was CD8+ T cells from peripheral blood mononuclear cells, collected after pregnancy. The receptors originated from a female donor with multiple sclerosis, enrolled in a pregnancy study. Each CDR3 is given with its conserved first and last residue. D genes are given only for firm matches. For some rows the clone size is stated as once, few or many, or as a class when expanded; others skip it.

clone size,J gene,D gene,V gene,CDR3 protein,CDR3 DNA
-,TRBJ2-1,-,TRBV7-8,CASSLGQRPYNEQFF,TGTGCCAGCAGCTTAGGGCAGCGGCCTTACAATGAGCAGTTCTTC
-,TRBJ1-1,-,TRBV5-1,CASSSPGIMAEAFF,TGCGCCAGCAGCTCCCCAGGGATTATGGCTGAAGCTTTCTTT
-,TRBJ2-5,-,TRBV29-1,CSVEWRQETQYF,TGCAGCGTTGAATGGCGGCAAGAGACCCAGTACTTC
-,TRBJ1-1,-,TRBV14,CASSPLHGQVGNTEAFF,TGTGCCAGCAGCCCCCTTCACGGTCAAGTCGGGAACACTGAAGCTTTCTTT
-,TRBJ2-1,-,TRBV4-2,CASSQDAQDEQFF,TGTGCCAGCAGCCAAGATGCCCAGGATGAGCAGTTCTTC
-,TRBJ1-5,-,TRBV21-1,CARPFGMESNQPQHF,TGTGCCAGGCCCTTCGGGATGGAGAGCAATCAGCCCCAGCATTTT
-,TRBJ1-2,-,TRBV27,CASSVAGVGGYTF,TGTGCCAGCAGTGTCGCGGGGGTAGGTGGCTACACCTTC
-,TRBJ2-5,-,TRBV14,CASSQDHQGRPGRETQYF,TGTGCCAGCAGCCAAGATCACCAGGGGCGGCCCGGGCGGGAGACCCAGTACTTC
-,TRBJ1-6,TRBD1,TRBV19,CATWQGAFNSPLHF,TGTGCCACGTGGCAGGGGGCGTTTAATTCACCCCTCCACTTT
-,TRBJ1-2,-,TRBV4-1,CASSLGGPNYGYTF,TGCGCCAGCAGTCTCGGGGGGCCGAACTATGGCTACACCTTC
few,TRBJ2-1,TRBD2,TRBV29-1,CSVEDVGRAIYNEQFF,TGCAGCGTTGAAGACGTAGGGAGGGCTATTTACAATGAGCAGTTCTTC
-,TRBJ1-4,TRBD1,TRBV27,CASSPGTGLYSTNEKLFF,TGTGCCAGCAGCCCTGGGACAGGACTTTACTCAACTAATGAAAAACTGTTTTTT
-,TRBJ2-1,TRBD2,TRBV7-6,CASSLAAGGAYNEQFF,TGTGCCAGCAGCTTAGCCGCCGGGGGGGCCTACAATGAGCAGTTCTTC
-,TRBJ2-2,TRBD1,TRBV6-5,CASTPSGGLTGELFF,TGTGCCAGCACCCCCTCAGGGGGCCTGACCGGGGAGCTGTTTTTT
-,TRBJ2-7,-,TRBV27,CASSPQEKEVYEQYF,TGTGCCAGCAGTCCCCAGGAGAAGGAGGTCTACGAGCAGTACTTC
-,TRBJ2-3,TRBD2,TRBV6-1,CASSVVAGVGTDTQYF,TGTGCCAGCAGTGTCGTAGCGGGAGTGGGCACAGATACGCAGTATTTT
-,TRBJ2-1,TRBD2,TRBV5-4,CASSPRGLAGDNEQFF,TGTGCCAGCAGCCCGAGAGGCCTAGCGGGGGACAATGAGCAGTTCTTC
-,TRBJ2-5,TRBD1,TRBV9,CASSTTGGWETQYF,TGTGCCAGCAGTACGACAGGGGGCTGGGAGACCCAGTACTTC
-,TRBJ2-2,TRBD2,TRBV4-3,CASSLWTSANTGELFF,TGCGCCAGCAGCCTCTGGACTAGTGCGAACACCGGGGAGCTGTTTTTT
-,TRBJ2-5,-,TRBV2,CASRMQGMLETQYF,TGTGCCAGCAGGATGCAGGGCATGTTGGAGACCCAGTACTTC
-,TRBJ2-5,TRBD2,TRBV5-1,CASASGGVPQETQYF,TGCGCCAGCGCCAGCGGGGGGGTCCCCCAAGAGACCCAGTACTTC
few,TRBJ2-1,-,TRBV6-4,CASSDEAYNEQFF,TGTGCCAGCAGTGACGAGGCCTACAATGAGCAGTTCTTC
-,TRBJ2-7,TRBD1,TRBV5-1,CASSFWTGGYEQYF,TGCGCCAGCAGCTTTTGGACAGGGGGCTACGAGCAGTACTTC
-,TRBJ2-3,-,TRBV7-3,CASSPDPADTQYF,TGTGCCAGCAGCCCAGACCCAGCGGATACGCAGTATTTT
-,TRBJ2-3,TRBD2,TRBV13,CASSLGGSTDTQYF,TGTGCCAGCAGCCTGGGAGGGTCCACAGATACGCAGTATTTT
-,TRBJ2-1,-,TRBV5-6,CASSSVPGLLYNEQFF,TGTGCCAGCAGCTCAGTACCGGGTCTTCTATACAATGAGCAGTTCTTC
-,TRBJ2-2,TRBD1,TRBV4-1,CASSQGGTGSPGELFF,TGCGCCAGCAGCCAAGGCGGGACAGGGTCCCCCGGGGAGCTGTTTTTT
-,TRBJ2-7,TRBD2,TRBV7-2,CASSFGGEAYEQYF,TGTGCCAGCAGCTTTGGGGGGGAGGCCTACGAGCAGTACTTC
-,TRBJ1-1,-,TRBV11-3,CASSSYNTEAFF,TGTGCCAGCAGCTCTTATAACACTGAAGCTTTCTTT
once,TRBJ2-3,TRBD2,TRBV6-4,CASSEGLAGDTQYF,TGTGCCAGCAGTGAGGGACTAGCGGGAGACACGCAGTATTTT